Listed here are 21 T cell receptor beta chains from one sample, sequenced in a study of response to subunit inactivated influenza vaccine. TCRdb fed the RT-PCR reads into MiXCR, producing one record per CDR3 protein. The table lists roughly 760,000 distinct CDR3 sequences, 21% of them singletons. Sequencing was performed on PBMCs from blood, taken more than 4 days after vaccination. The receptors were sampled from a man aged 45-60 years who received an inactivated influenza vaccine.

The genes are TRBV28 and TRBJ2-1; D remains ambiguous. Germline V gene data show CDR1 as MDHEN and CDR2 as SYDVKM. Between the trimmed V and J ends, which lost 4 bases and 15 bases, there was a span of 16 bases. The CDR3 extends over 12 amino acids. This CDR3 reads CASSWGTVPSFF. Here the CDR3 DNA reads TGTGCCAGCAGTTGGGGAACGGTCCCGTCGTTCTTC.

The gene calls are TRBV7-2 and TRBJ2-1, with D perhaps matching TRBD1 (6 bases). Germline V CDR1 and CDR2: SGHTA, FQGNSA. CDR3 length: 16 amino acids. Trimming stripped 6 bases from V and 3 bases from J, with 18 bases between. CDR3 sequence (DNA): TGTGCCAGCAGTCCAGATGTGGGGACACTCTACAATGAGCAGTTCTTC. The encoded protein is CASSPDVGTLYNEQFF.

V is TRBV18 and J is TRBJ2-7, with TRBD1 matching over 10 bases. With 3 bases clipped from V and 5 bases from J, the junction kept 4 bases outside the gene matches. Per the germline V gene, CDR1 is KGHSH and CDR2 is LQKENI. The CDR3 extends over 14 amino acids. Here the CDR3 reads CASSPGQGRNEQYF. The CDR3 DNA follows: TGTGCCAGCTCACCGGGACAGGGGAGGAACGAGCAGTACTTC.

In its sample, this clonotype was seen many times. The chain joins TRBV4-1 to TRBJ1-6; a possible D gene is TRBD1 (6 bases). V lost 0 bases to trimming and J lost 9 bases, with 21 bases between them. CDR3 size: 18 residues. CDR1 MGHRA and CDR2 YSYEKL come from the germline V gene. The CDR3 nucleotides are TGCGCCAGCAGCCAAGAACCCCCTCAACAGGGATTCAGTTCACCCCTCCACTTT. Translated: CASSQEPPQQGFSSPLHF.

J is TRBJ2-5 and V is TRBV6-2 or TRBV6-3; 9 bases align to TRBD1. The CDR3 sequence is 14 residues long. After removal of 6 bases from V and 4 bases from J, the junction contained 6 bases not matched to a gene. Germline CDR1 reads MNHEY; CDR2 reads SVGEGT. The DNA for the CDR3 is TGTGCCAGCAGGCCACAGGGGGCAGGAGAGACCCAGTACTTC. Protein product: CASRPQGAGETQYF.

Turning to this clonotype: The junction departs from the called germline gene at one end, perhaps through a read error. The chain employs TRBV20-1 and TRBJ2-1, with TRBD2 matching 10 bases. Germline V lookup: CDR1 DFQATT, CDR2 SNEGSKA (reference sequence). The CDR3 length is 15 residues. The CDR3 DNA follows: TGCTGTGCCCACTTACTAGCGGGAAATAGAGATGAGCAGTTCTTC. Translating it yields CCAHLLAGNRDEQFF.

This rearrangement joins TRBV11-3 to TRBJ2-1; possibly TRBD2 for D (6 bases). V lost 1 base and J lost 4, with 17 bases in between. There are 17 residues in the CDR3. CDR1 is SGHNT, CDR2 YENEEA, per germline. In DNA form, the CDR3 reads TGTGCCAGCAGCTTAGGTGGTACGGGAGCGACTTACAATGAGCAGTTCTTC. Amino acid sequence: CASSLGGTGATYNEQFF.

V usage is TRBV2 and J usage is TRBJ2-3, with no clear D. Trimming took 8 bases from V and 3 from J, leaving 15 bases between them. Germline assignment: CDR1 SNHLY and CDR2 FYNNEI. This CDR3 comprises 14 residues. Here the CDR3 reads CASRPAVATDTQYF. The DNA of the CDR3 is TGTGCCAGCCGTCCGGCAGTCGCAACAGATACGCAGTATTTT.

J is TRBJ2-6 and V is TRBV25-1; unclear D gene. Trimming removed 2 bases from V and 2 bases from J, with 16 bases in between. This CDR3 has 18 residues. The germline CDR1 and CDR2 sequences are MGHDK and SYGVNS. The DNA of the CDR3 is TGTGCCAGCAGTGAAGAGAAGGGTGGGCCACCTGGGGCCAACGTCCTGACTTTC. Its translation: CASSEEKGGPPGANVLTF.

This clonotype was detected a few times. CDR3 coding DNA: TGTGCCAGCAGTTTAAACCACTACAATGAGCAGTTCTTC. Protein sequence: CASSLNHYNEQFF. The genes are TRBV12-3 or TRBV12-4 and TRBJ2-1; D is unclear. The CDR3 covers 13 residues. The V and J ends lost 2 bases and 3 bases respectively, with 5 bases between them.

This clonotype was picked up many times. The chain carries TRBV20-1 and TRBJ2-7; D is possibly TRBD2 (5 bases). The germline V gene encodes CDR1 DFQATT and CDR2 SNEGSKA (reference sequence). The V end was cut by 6 bases, the J end by 0 bases, with 15 bases between. The length of the CDR3 is 14 residues. The CDR3 DNA reads TGCAGTGCCGGGTCCTGGGCGGGCTCCTACGAGCAGTACTTC. Its protein product is CSAGSWAGSYEQYF.

This clonotype was seen many times. This chain links TRBV2 with TRBJ2-3; 10 bases align to TRBD2. This CDR3 contains 15 residues. The V segment lost 4 bases and the J segment 4 bases; nucleotides outside the gene matches: 5. Germline values: CDR1 SNHLY, CDR2 FYNNEI. This chain's CDR3 is CASSGASGSADTQYF. The CDR3 DNA reads TGTGCCAGCAGTGGGGCTAGCGGGAGCGCAGATACGCAGTATTTT.

This clonotype was seen more than once but under ten times. The chain is built from TRBV5-5 and TRBJ1-4, with 11 bases lining up with TRBD1. Germline values: CDR1 SGHKS, CDR2 YYEKEE (reference sequence). V lost 4 bases and J lost 7; bases outside the gene matches: 6. The CDR3 is 15 amino acids. DNA of the CDR3: TGTGCCAGCAGCAACCGGGACAGGGGGGCTGAAAAACTGTTTTTT. Translating gives CASSNRDRGAEKLFF.

The V gene is TRBV15, the J gene TRBJ1-3; no clear D gene. CDR3 length equals 15 residues. Trimming left V 0 bases short and J 0 bases short, with 6 bases between. The germline CDR1 and CDR2 sequences are LNHNV and YYDKDF (reference sequence). The CDR3 region is CATSRDRISGNTIYF. Here the CDR3 DNA reads TGTGCCACCAGCAGAGATAGGATCTCTGGAAACACCATATATTTT.

This clonotype was counted a few times. V usage is TRBV20-1 and J usage is TRBJ2-5; 7 bases fit TRBD1. This CDR3 is 13 amino acids long. Germline loops: CDR1 DFQATT, CDR2 SNEGSKA (reference sequence). The ends lost 1 base at V and 2 bases at J; junction bases unmatched: 1. CDR3 nucleotide sequence: TGCAGTGCTAGAGGGGACAGACAAGAGACCCAGTACTTC. Its protein is CSARGDRQETQYF.

This clonotype occurred many times. The chain uses TRBV7-2 and TRBJ1-1; tentatively, D is TRBD1 (6 bases). Germline values: CDR1 SGHTA, CDR2 FQGNSA. This CDR3 region has 14 residues. V was trimmed by 5 bases and J by 4 bases, leaving 14 bases between them. In DNA, the CDR3 is TGTGCCAGCAGCACCACTGGACAGTCCACTGAAGCTTTCTTT. Its translation: CASSTTGQSTEAFF.

This clonotype was detected a few times. V and J are TRBV5-1 and TRBJ2-3; 8 bases align to TRBD2. The CDR3 spans 19 residues. In germline, CDR1 is SGHRS, CDR2 YFSETQ. V shed 0 bases, J shed 2 bases, and the junction held 14 bases outside the gene matches. The CDR3 coding sequence is TGCGCCAGCAGCTTGGAGCCCCTCGGTCGGGGGGGCACCACAGATACGCAGTATTTT. This sequence encodes CASSLEPLGRGGTTDTQYF.

This clonotype was recorded a few times. The chain links TRBV3-1 to TRBJ2-5, with 7 positions matching TRBD1. This CDR3 has 15 amino acids. Germline trimming cut 2 bases from V and 2 bases from J; bases unmatched to any gene: 5. CDR1 is LGHDT and CDR2 is YNNKEL in the germline V gene (reference sequence). This CDR3 reads CASSQTQDRQETQYF. The CDR3 DNA sequence: TGTGCCAGCAGCCAAACGCAGGACAGGCAAGAGACCCAGTACTTC.

There are a few counts of this clonotype. The chain carries TRBV29-1 and TRBJ2-3, with TRBD1 matching over 7 bases. Germline V gene sequence: CDR1 SQVTM, CDR2 ANQGSEA. The CDR3 is made up of 15 amino acids. With 5 bases clipped from V and 5 bases from J, the junction kept 13 bases outside the gene matches. As DNA, the CDR3 is TGCAGCGTTCTCGGACAGGACGTCCCAGGAGATACGCAGTATTTT. As protein: CSVLGQDVPGDTQYF.

This clonotype showed up just a few times. Here the CDR3 reads CASSLFLTGGGYTF. In DNA form, the CDR3 reads TGTGCCAGCAGTTTATTTCTGACGGGAGGAGGCTACACCTTC. The rearrangement links TRBV12-3 or TRBV12-4 to TRBJ1-2; D not certain. The CDR3 loop spans 14 amino acids. The ends were cut back, 2 bases at V and 8 bases at J, with 15 bases in the middle.

Many counts were recorded for this clonotype. This chain connects TRBV20-1 to TRBJ2-7; 11 positions match TRBD2. The V gene end was trimmed by 0 bases and the J gene end by 3 bases; junction bases not matched to a gene: 4. The CDR3 runs to 15 residues. Germline-derived CDR1 and CDR2 are DFQATT and SNEGSKA (reference sequence). CDR3: CSARDVTSGSYEQYF. As DNA, the CDR3 is TGCAGTGCTAGAGATGTCACTAGCGGGAGCTACGAGCAGTACTTC.